The following is a TCR beta chain sequence with its context. This entry belongs to a study of control samples from healthy donors and cancer patients. Assay: immunoSEQ multiplex PCR; the TCRdb copy retains only in-frame clones and omits some. This table holds about 120,000 clones, less than 90% found once. There are 17 residues in the CDR3. With 1 base clipped from V and 0 bases from J, the junction kept 6 bases outside the gene matches. Germline V gives CDR1 SGHVS, CDR2 FQNEAQ. Sequencing was performed on blood. The V gene is TRBV7-8, the J gene TRBJ1-5; the match to TRBD1 covers 7 bases. This sequence originates from a man between 18 and 29 years old in good health. DNA of the CDR3: TGTGCCAGCAGCTTAGGGCAGGGGGGAATTAGCAATCAGCCCCAGCATTTT. Translation gives CASSLGQGGISNQPQHF.